The 20 T cell receptor beta chains listed next were all sequenced from one sample in a study of T cell responses to AZD1222 COVID-19 vaccine. The table came from immunoSEQ multiplex PCR; TCRdb's copy has only in-frame clones and leaves some out. The sample contains about 180,000 clones, 88% of which appear only once. Sequenced material: peripheral blood, taken 28 days after the second AZD1222 dose. Receptors originate from an adult who received the AZD1222 COVID-19 vaccine.

V gene TRBV5-6 combines with J gene TRBJ2-1; TRBD1 aligns across 7 bases. This CDR3 has 16 amino acids. Germline V gene sequence: CDR1 SGHDT, CDR2 YYEEEE. Unmatched junction bases numbered 14, after V lost 1 base and J lost 10 bases. CDR3 sequence (DNA): TGTGCCAGCAGCTTGAGGGTACAGGGGAGCCTCGGGGAGCAGTTCTTC. Its translation is CASSLRVQGSLGEQFF.

This chain joins TRBV14 and TRBJ1-5; tentatively, D is TRBD1 (5 bases). The CDR3 covers 14 residues. CDR1 SGHDN and CDR2 FVKESK come from the germline V gene. The V gene lost 5 bases and the J gene lost 4 bases, with 12 bases spanning the gap. CDR3 bases: TGTGCCAGCAGCATCCAGGGTCCAAATCAGCCCCAGCATTTT. This translates into CASSIQGPNQPQHF.

The chain joins TRBV3-1 (or the pseudogene TRBV3-2) to TRBJ2-7, with TRBD2 identical over 13 bases. V lost 3 bases to trimming and J lost 2 bases; unmatched junction nucleotides: 10. This CDR3 spans 18 amino acids. Germline assignment: CDR1 LGHDT and CDR2 YNNKEL (reference sequence). CDR3 amino acids: CASSHTSGRGGSPYEQYF. CDR3 nucleotides: TGTGCCAGCAGCCATACTAGCGGGAGGGGAGGAAGTCCCTACGAGCAGTACTTC.

The chain combines TRBV29-1 with TRBJ2-2, with 8 bases fitting TRBD2. J lost 4 bases, V lost 2 bases, and 6 bases had no gene match. The CDR3 totals 15 residues. CDR1 and CDR2 (germline): SQVTM, ANQGSEA. DNA for the CDR3: TGCAGCGTTGAATTTGGACTAGCCACCACCGGGGAGCTGTTTTTT. Protein: CSVEFGLATTGELFF.

The chain uses TRBV28 and TRBJ1-2; 9 bases line up with TRBD1. The CDR3 length is 15 residues. The germline CDR1 and CDR2 sequences are MDHEN and SYDVKM. J lost 1 base, V lost 6 bases, and 6 bases had no gene match. In DNA form, the CDR3 reads TGTGCCAGCAGAACTTGGACAGGGGTTAACTATGGCTACACCTTC. Amino acids: CASRTWTGVNYGYTF.

The chain joins TRBV5-1 to TRBJ2-5; D ambiguous. The CDR3 has 15 residues. Trimming stripped 0 bases from V and 1 base from J, with 10 bases between. Per germline, CDR1 SGHRS and CDR2 YFSETQ. CDR3 DNA: TGCGCCAGCAGCTTGGCGATCCCTGGCCAAGAGACCCAGTACTTC. Translating gives CASSLAIPGQETQYF.

The chain employs TRBV2 and TRBJ1-1, with 8 positions matching TRBD1. J lost 4 bases, V lost 6 bases, and 7 bases had no gene match. The germline CDR1 and CDR2 sequences are SNHLY and FYNNEI. This CDR3 is 14 amino acids long. CDR3: CASRWDRLGTEAFF. The CDR3, as DNA: TGTGCCAGCAGATGGGACAGGTTGGGCACTGAAGCTTTCTTT. Looking up the rest from reference TRBV2 and TRBJ1-1 gives the full variable domain: EPEVTQTPSHQVTQMGQEVILRCVPISNHLYFYWYRQILGQKVEFLVSFYNNEISEKSEIFDDQFSVERPDGSNFTLKIRSTKLEDSAMYFCASRWDRLGTEAFFGQGTRLTVV.

J is TRBJ2-5 and V is TRBV10-3; a possible D gene is TRBD2 (5 bases). Germline V CDR1 and CDR2: ENHRY, SYGVKD. Trimming cost V 3 bases and J 1 base, with 21 bases left between them. The CDR3 consists of 18 residues. The CDR3 loop reads CAISELDPSLQFQETQYF. CDR3 DNA sequence: TGTGCCATCAGTGAACTAGACCCAAGTTTGCAATTCCAAGAGACCCAGTACTTC.

The J gene is TRBJ2-1, the V gene TRBV7-9, with no clear D. This CDR3 comprises 13 residues. V was trimmed by 0 bases and J by 10 bases, leaving 10 bases between them. Germline values: CDR1 SEHNR, CDR2 FQNEAQ (reference sequence). The CDR3, as DNA: TGTGCCAGCAGCTTAGCGGTGGCCCGGGAGCAGTTCTTC. Amino acids: CASSLAVAREQFF.

V is TRBV7-2 and J is TRBJ2-3; D unresolved. Trimming left V 8 bases short and J 0 bases short, with 12 bases between. Germline values: CDR1 SGHTA, CDR2 FQGNSA. This CDR3 spans 14 amino acids. CDR3 coding DNA: TGTGCCAGCTCATCGGGTTCCAGCACAGATACGCAGTATTTT. Its translation is CASSSGSSTDTQYF.

CDR3 region: CAVFRRGVGQPQHF. The CDR3 DNA follows: TGTGCAGTCTTTCGAAGGGGGGTCGGTCAGCCCCAGCATTTT. This sequence joins TRBV28 and TRBJ1-5; TRBD1 is a possible D gene (6 bases). CDR1 and CDR2 from the germline V gene are MDHEN and SYDVKM. The length of the CDR3 is 14 residues.

This chain links TRBV3-1 (or the pseudogene TRBV3-2) with TRBJ2-5; unclear D gene. CDR3 size: 12 residues. Between the trimmed V and J ends, which lost 6 bases and 0 bases, there was a span of 5 bases. In germline, CDR1 is LGHDT, CDR2 YNNKEL (reference sequence). CDR3 nucleotide sequence: TGTGCCAGCAGTCACGACCAAGAGACCCAGTACTTC. Amino acid sequence: CASSHDQETQYF.

The rearrangement uses TRBV3-1 (or the pseudogene TRBV3-2) and TRBJ2-2, with a possible D match to TRBD2 (7 bases). Trimming cost V 4 bases and J 4 bases, with 16 bases left between them. This CDR3 has 16 amino acids. Germline V gene data show CDR1 as LGHDT and CDR2 as YNNKEL (reference sequence). CDR3 sequence: CASSRQWGGGTGELFF. The CDR3 bases are TGTGCCAGCAGCCGCCAGTGGGGAGGGGGCACCGGGGAGCTGTTTTTT.

V and J are TRBV7-6 and TRBJ1-2, with TRBD1 matching 9 bases. Germline V gives CDR1 SGHVS, CDR2 FNYEAQ. J lost 6 bases, V lost 5 bases, and 16 bases had no gene match. The CDR3 consists of 17 residues. CDR3 nucleotide sequence: TGTGCCAGCAGCGCCCCCCCCGGGACAGGGCCCTTCGATGGCTACACCTTC. It specifies CASSAPPGTGPFDGYTF.

The chain joins TRBV5-1 to TRBJ2-6; no firm D call. The V gene's germline CDR1 is SGHRS and CDR2 YFSETQ. This CDR3 is 16 amino acids long. The V and J ends lost 0 bases and 0 bases respectively, with 7 bases between them. The CDR3 sequence: CASSLGQTSGANVLTF. The CDR3, as DNA: TGCGCCAGCAGCTTGGGGCAAACCTCTGGGGCCAACGTCCTGACTTTC.

This chain connects TRBV7-8 to TRBJ2-5; TRBD2 aligns across 9 bases. From germline, CDR1 is SGHVS and CDR2 FQNEAQ. V was pared by 4 bases and J by 1 base, with 7 bases of the junction left unmatched. The CDR3 covers 16 residues. CDR3 coding DNA: TGTGCCAGCAGCTCCCGGAGAGCGGGAGGCCAAGAGACCCAGTACTTC. Translation gives CASSSRRAGGQETQYF.

The rearrangement links TRBV6-5 to TRBJ1-1; D is undetermined. Between the trimmed V and J ends, which lost 6 bases and 6 bases, there was a span of 14 bases. There are 13 residues in the CDR3. In germline, CDR1 is MNHEY, CDR2 SVGAGI. CDR3 bases: TGTGCCAGCAGAAACCATCTCGGGGCTGAAGCTTTCTTT. This gives the protein CASRNHLGAEAFF.

J is TRBJ1-1 and V is TRBV7-9; TRBD1 matches 9 bases. Germline loops: CDR1 SEHNR, CDR2 FQNEAQ (reference sequence). The CDR3 is 14 residues long. Germline trimming cut 6 bases from V and 2 bases from J; bases unmatched to any gene: 4. For the CDR3, the DNA is TGTGCCAGCAGAACAGGGGGCCTCAACACTGAAGCTTTCTTT. It codes for CASRTGGLNTEAFF.

This sequence joins TRBV3-1 (or the pseudogene TRBV3-2) and TRBJ1-1, with TRBD1 as a possible D gene (6 bases). The CDR3 is 15 amino acids. Germline CDR1 is LGHDT and CDR2 is YNNKEL (reference sequence). Trimming took off 2 bases at V and 0 bases at J, with 10 bases between the two ends. The DNA of the CDR3 is TGTGCCAGCAGCCAAACGGACAGACTGAACACTGAAGCTTTCTTT. Translated, it gives CASSQTDRLNTEAFF.

The chain couples TRBV18 to TRBJ2-2; 15 bases align to TRBD2. CDR1 is KGHSH, CDR2 LQKENI, per germline. J gave up 5 bases and V 0 bases, and 1 base lay outside the gene matches. The CDR3 extends over 17 amino acids. The CDR3 protein is CASSPPGTSGRTGELFF. In DNA, the CDR3 is TGTGCCAGCTCACCACCGGGGACTAGCGGGAGGACCGGGGAGCTGTTTTTT.